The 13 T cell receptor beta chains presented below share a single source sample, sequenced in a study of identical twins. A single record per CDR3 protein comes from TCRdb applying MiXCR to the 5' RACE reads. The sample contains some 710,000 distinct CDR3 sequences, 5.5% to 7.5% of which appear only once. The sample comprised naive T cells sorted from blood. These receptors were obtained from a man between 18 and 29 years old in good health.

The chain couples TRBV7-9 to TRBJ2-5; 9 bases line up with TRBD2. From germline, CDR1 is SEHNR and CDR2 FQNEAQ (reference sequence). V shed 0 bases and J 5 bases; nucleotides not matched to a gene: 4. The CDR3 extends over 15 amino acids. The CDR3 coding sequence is TGTGCCAGCAGCTTAGCAACTAGCGGGTTTGAGACCCAGTACTTC. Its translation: CASSLATSGFETQYF.

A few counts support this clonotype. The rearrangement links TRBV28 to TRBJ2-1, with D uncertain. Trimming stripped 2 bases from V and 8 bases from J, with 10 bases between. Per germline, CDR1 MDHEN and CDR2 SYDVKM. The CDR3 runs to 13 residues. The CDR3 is CASSLTHRYEQFF. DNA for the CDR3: TGTGCCAGCAGTTTAACCCACCGTTATGAGCAGTTCTTC.

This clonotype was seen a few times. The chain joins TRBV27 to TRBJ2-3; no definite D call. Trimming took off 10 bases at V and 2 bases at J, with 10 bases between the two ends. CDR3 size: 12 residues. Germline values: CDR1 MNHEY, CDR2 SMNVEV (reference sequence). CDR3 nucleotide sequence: TGTGCCACCGGCCATTCCACAGATACGCAGTATTTT. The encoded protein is CATGHSTDTQYF.

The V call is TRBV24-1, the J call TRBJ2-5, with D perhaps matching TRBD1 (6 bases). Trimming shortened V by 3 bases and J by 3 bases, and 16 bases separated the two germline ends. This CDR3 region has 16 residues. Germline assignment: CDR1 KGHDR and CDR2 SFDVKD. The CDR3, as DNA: TGTGCCACCAGTGATCAAAACAGGGTTAGGGAAGAGACCCAGTACTTC. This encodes CATSDQNRVREETQYF.

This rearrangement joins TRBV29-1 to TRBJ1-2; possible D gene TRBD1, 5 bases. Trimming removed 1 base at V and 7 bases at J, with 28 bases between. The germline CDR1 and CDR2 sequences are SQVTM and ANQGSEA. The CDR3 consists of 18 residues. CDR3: CSVEGGILRGASAAGYTF. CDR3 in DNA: TGCAGCGTTGAAGGAGGGATTCTGAGGGGCGCTTCGGCTGCTGGCTACACCTTC.

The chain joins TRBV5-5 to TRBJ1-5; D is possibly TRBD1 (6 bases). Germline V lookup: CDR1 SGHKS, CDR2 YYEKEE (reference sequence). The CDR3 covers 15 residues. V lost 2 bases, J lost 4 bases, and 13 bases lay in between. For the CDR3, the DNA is TGTGCCAGCAGCTTCGGGTCGGACAGAAATCAGCCCCAGCATTTT. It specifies CASSFGSDRNQPQHF.

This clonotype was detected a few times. The CDR3 reads CAISGPPGGASYEQYV. Written as DNA, the CDR3 is TGTGCCATCAGTGGGCCGCCCGGCGGAGCCTCCTACGAGCAGTACGTC. J is TRBJ2-7 and V is TRBV10-3, with D hard to call. CDR3 length: 16 residues. Germline V gives CDR1 ENHRY, CDR2 SYGVKD. V gave up 4 bases and J gave up 0 bases, with 16 bases separating them.

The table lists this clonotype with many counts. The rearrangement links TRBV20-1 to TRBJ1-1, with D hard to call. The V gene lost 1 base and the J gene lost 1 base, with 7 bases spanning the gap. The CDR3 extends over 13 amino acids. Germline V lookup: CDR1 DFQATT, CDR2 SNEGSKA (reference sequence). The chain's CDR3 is CSARGPPNTEAFF. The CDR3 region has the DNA TGCAGTGCTAGAGGTCCCCCGAACACTGAAGCTTTCTTT.

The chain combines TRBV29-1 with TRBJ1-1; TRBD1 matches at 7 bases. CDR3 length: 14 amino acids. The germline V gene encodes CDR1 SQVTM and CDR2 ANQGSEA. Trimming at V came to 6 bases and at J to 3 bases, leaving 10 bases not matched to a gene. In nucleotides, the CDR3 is TGCAGCGTCCGGATCCGGCAGGGGGACACTGAAGCTTTCTTT. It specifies CSVRIRQGDTEAFF.

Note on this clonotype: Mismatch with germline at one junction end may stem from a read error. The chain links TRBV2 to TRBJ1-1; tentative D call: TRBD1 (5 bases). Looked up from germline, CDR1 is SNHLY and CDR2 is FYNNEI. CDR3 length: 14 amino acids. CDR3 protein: CAPAGIGIPGEAFF. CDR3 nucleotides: TGTGCACCAGCCGGGATAGGCATCCCGGGGGAAGCCTTCTTT.

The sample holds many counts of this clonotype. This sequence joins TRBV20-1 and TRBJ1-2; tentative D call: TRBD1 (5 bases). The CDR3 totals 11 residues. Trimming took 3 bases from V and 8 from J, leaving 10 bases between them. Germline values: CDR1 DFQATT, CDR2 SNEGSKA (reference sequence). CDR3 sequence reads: CSASEDNGYTF. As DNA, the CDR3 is TGCAGTGCTAGTGAGGACAACGGCTACACCTTC.

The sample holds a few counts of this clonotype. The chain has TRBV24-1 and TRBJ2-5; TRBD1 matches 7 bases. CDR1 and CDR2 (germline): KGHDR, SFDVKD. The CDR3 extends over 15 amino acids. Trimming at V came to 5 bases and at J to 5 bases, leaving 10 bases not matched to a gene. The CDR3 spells CATSGTGTAVETQYF. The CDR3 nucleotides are TGTGCCACCAGTGGTACCGGGACAGCCGTGGAGACCCAGTACTTC.

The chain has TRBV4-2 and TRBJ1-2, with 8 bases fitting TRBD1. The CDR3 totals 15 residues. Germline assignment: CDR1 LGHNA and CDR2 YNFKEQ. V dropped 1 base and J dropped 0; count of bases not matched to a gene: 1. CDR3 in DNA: TGTGCCAGCAGCCAAGCGACAGGGGCTAACTATGGCTACACCTTC. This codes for CASSQATGANYGYTF.